Below, 25 T cell receptor beta chains from the same sample are listed, as sequenced in a study of T cell responses to AZD1222 COVID-19 vaccine (TCRdb year 2021). The time point label, read with the paper, signifies: about 28 days (+/-7) after the second vaccine dose. The library was generated by the immunoSEQ multiplex PCR assay. TCRdb re-hosts the immuneACCESS table, in-frame sequences only. Its copies lack some clones; in the studies checked, an unresolved V gene accounts for under half of them, and the cause for the rest is not known. The sample includes around 150,000 clones, with about 93% observed a single time. The top ten clonotypes cover around 6.5% of the sample. Sequencing was performed on peripheral blood, taken 28 days after the second AZD1222 dose. Every receptor here comes from an adult who received the AZD1222 COVID-19 vaccine.

The chain carries TRBV10-3 and TRBJ2-3, with D uncertain. The CDR3 is 15 residues long. V was cut by 1 base and J by 2 bases, with 10 bases left in between. In germline, CDR1 is ENHRY, CDR2 SYGVKD. The CDR3 DNA is TGTGCCATCAGTGAGTTGAGGTTGTCCACAGATACGCAGTATTTT. Residues: CAISELRLSTDTQYF.

The chain joins TRBV30 to TRBJ2-3, with TRBD1 as a possible D gene (6 bases). The germline gives CDR1 GTSNPN, CDR2 SVGIG (reference sequence). Trimming left V 4 bases short and J 5 bases short, with 16 bases between. The CDR3 loop spans 14 amino acids. Here the CDR3 DNA reads TGTGCCTGGAAGGTGGGCAGGGGAATAGATACGCAGTATTTT. It yields the protein CAWKVGRGIDTQYF.

The chain recombines TRBV11-2 with TRBJ1-3; 7 bases fit TRBD1. The length of the CDR3 is 18 residues. Germline V gene lookup returns CDR1 SGHAT and CDR2 FQNNGV. The trim removed 6 bases at V and 4 bases at J, leaving 18 bases unmatched. CDR3: CASRLYTRQGSAGNTIYF. The CDR3 bases are TGTGCCAGCAGATTGTATACCCGACAGGGAAGTGCAGGAAACACCATATATTTT.

This clone was seen a handful of times. The gene calls are TRBV6-5 and TRBJ1-6; 7 bases fit TRBD1. V shed 7 bases, J shed 10 bases, and the junction held 10 bases outside the gene matches. From germline, CDR1 is MNHEY and CDR2 SVGAGI. CDR3 length: 14 residues. The DNA for the CDR3 is TGTGCCAGCACCGAGACAGGGAAGTACTCACCCCTCCACTTT. Its protein is CASTETGKYSPLHF.

This chain uses TRBV7-9 with TRBJ1-2; TRBD1 aligns across 7 bases. The V segment lost 7 bases and the J segment 6 bases; nucleotides outside the gene matches: 8. Looked up from germline, CDR1 is SEHNR and CDR2 is FQNEAQ (reference sequence). The CDR3 runs 13 residues. This chain's CDR3 is CASTIAGGNGYTF. CDR3 DNA: TGTGCCAGCACCATCGCAGGGGGAAATGGCTACACCTTC.

This clone was counted a single time. The V call is TRBV19, the J call TRBJ1-2; D ambiguous. V gave up 3 bases and J gave up 8 bases, with 13 bases separating them. Germline values: CDR1 LNHDA, CDR2 SQIVND (reference sequence). The CDR3 runs to 13 residues. The CDR3 bases are TGTGCCAGTAGTATCTTTGGGGTAAACGGCTACACCTTC. It specifies CASSIFGVNGYTF.

This clone was recorded once. The V and J genes are TRBV6-5 and TRBJ1-1; TRBD1 is a possible D gene (5 bases). The CDR3 sequence is 13 residues long. V was pared by 5 bases and J by 1 base, with 8 bases between. The germline V gene encodes CDR1 MNHEY and CDR2 SVGAGI. In nucleotides, the CDR3 is TGTGCCAGCAGTCTCAGGGAGAACACTGAAGCTTTCTTT. Encoded protein: CASSLRENTEAFF.

The rearrangement links TRBV30 to TRBJ2-7; D unclear. CDR1 GTSNPN and CDR2 SVGIG come from the germline V gene (reference sequence). The V and J ends lost 0 bases and 6 bases respectively, with 6 bases between them. The CDR3 extends over 11 amino acids. The CDR3 DNA is TGTGCCTGGAGTGTAAGGGCCGAGCAGTACTTC. Translation: CAWSVRAEQYF.

The chain recombines TRBV11-3 with TRBJ2-1; D remains ambiguous. Trimming cost V 5 bases and J 8 bases, with 10 bases left between them. The length of the CDR3 is 12 residues. Germline V gene sequence: CDR1 SGHNT, CDR2 YENEEA. CDR3 loop: CASSLGSYEQFF. Written as DNA, the CDR3 is TGTGCCAGCAGCCTGGGGTCATATGAGCAGTTCTTC.

This chain connects TRBV20-1 to TRBJ1-2; possibly TRBD1 for D (5 bases). The CDR3 spans 13 residues. V was trimmed by 3 bases and J by 5 bases, leaving 13 bases between them. Germline V gene data show CDR1 as DFQATT and CDR2 as SNEGSKA (reference sequence). CDR3 bases: TGCAGTGCTAGTCCGAGGGGACTGTATGGCTACACCTTC. Residues: CSASPRGLYGYTF.

The chain has TRBV7-9 and TRBJ1-2; possibly TRBD1 for D (5 bases). Trimming removed 11 bases at V and 2 bases at J, with 15 bases between. This CDR3 contains 13 residues. Germline assignment: CDR1 SEHNR and CDR2 FQNEAQ (reference sequence). CDR3 in DNA: TGTGCCGGATCGGGACCAGAAAACTATGGCTACACCTTC. Amino acids: CAGSGPENYGYTF. Combining the CDR3 with reference TRBV7-9 and TRBJ1-2 gives the whole variable domain DTGVSQNPRHKITKRGQNVTFRCDPISEHNRLYWYRQTLGQGPEFLTYFQNEAQLEKSRLLSDRFSAERPKGSFSTLEIQRTEQGDSAMYLCAGSGPENYGYTFGSGTRLTVV.

The rearrangement joins TRBV7-8 to TRBJ1-5; D is unresolved. The CDR3 has 15 residues. Trimming left V 1 base short and J 4 bases short, with 11 bases between. Germline values: CDR1 SGHVS, CDR2 FQNEAQ. The CDR3 loop reads CASSLGPAGNQPQHF. CDR3 in DNA: TGTGCCAGCAGCTTAGGGCCGGCAGGTAATCAGCCCCAGCATTTT.

The chain combines TRBV27 with TRBJ2-7, with 8 bases fitting TRBD2. After removal of 2 bases from V and 6 bases from J, the junction contained 9 bases not matched to a gene. The CDR3 is 15 residues long. Germline V gene lookup returns CDR1 MNHEY and CDR2 SMNVEV (reference sequence). The DNA for the CDR3 is TGTGCCAGCAGTTTAGTGGCGGGGGGCCTAGGCGAGCAGTACTTC. Protein sequence: CASSLVAGGLGEQYF.

The chain couples TRBV27 to TRBJ1-2, with D maybe TRBD1 (5 bases). Germline V gives CDR1 MNHEY, CDR2 SMNVEV (reference sequence). This CDR3 has 14 amino acids. V shed 4 bases and J shed 6 bases, with 15 bases lying between them. The CDR3 sequence: CASSSEGGDHGYTF. The DNA for the CDR3 is TGTGCCAGCAGTTCGGAGGGAGGGGACCATGGCTACACCTTC.

V and J are TRBV5-1 and TRBJ1-6; D gene ambiguous. Germline-derived CDR1 and CDR2 are SGHRS and YFSETQ. The CDR3 runs to 12 residues. V lost 4 bases, J lost 10 bases, and 9 bases lay in between. The CDR3 here is CASSSYDSPLHF. For the CDR3, the DNA is TGCGCCAGCAGCAGTTACGACTCACCCCTCCACTTT.

This clone is a singleton in its sample. The gene calls are TRBV28 and TRBJ2-2; D is unresolved. The CDR3 spans 15 residues. Germline assignment: CDR1 MDHEN and CDR2 SYDVKM. V gave up 3 bases and J gave up 0 bases, with 8 bases separating them. CDR3 residues: CASSFRVSNTGELFF. The CDR3 DNA reads TGTGCCAGCAGTTTCCGGGTATCGAACACCGGGGAGCTGTTTTTT.

This sequence joins TRBV5-8 and TRBJ2-7; 10 bases are shared with TRBD1. The length of the CDR3 is 15 residues. V gave up 3 bases and J gave up 3 bases; unmatched junction bases: 6. Germline CDR1 is SGHTS and CDR2 is YDEGEE. The CDR3 spells CASSSRTGGYYEQYF. The CDR3 nucleotides are TGTGCCAGCAGCTCGCGGACAGGGGGTTACTACGAGCAGTACTTC.

V is TRBV2 and J is TRBJ2-7; 7 positions agree with TRBD1. Looked up from germline, CDR1 is SNHLY and CDR2 is FYNNEI. With V trimmed by 8 bases and J by 0 bases, 7 bases remained unmatched. This CDR3 has 14 residues. CDR3 nucleotide sequence: TGTGCCAGCCAGACCCGGGACAGCTCCTACGAGCAGTACTTC. Residues: CASQTRDSSYEQYF.

V and J are TRBV19 and TRBJ2-5; tentative D call: TRBD1 (6 bases). V was clipped by 8 bases and J by 4 bases, with 14 bases between them. The CDR3 totals 13 residues. Germline V gene lookup returns CDR1 LNHDA and CDR2 SQIVND (reference sequence). The CDR3 DNA reads TGTGCCAGTTCCTCACAGGGCATAGAGACCCAGTACTTC. Amino acids: CASSSQGIETQYF.

This rearrangement joins TRBV19 to TRBJ1-5; 7 nucleotides line up with TRBD1. The germline V gene has CDR1 LNHDA and CDR2 SQIVND (reference sequence). The CDR3 extends over 14 amino acids. V lost 3 bases, J lost 3 bases, and 2 bases stayed unmatched. The DNA of the CDR3 is TGTGCCAGTAGTATGGGACAGAACAATCAGCCCCAGCATTTT. This encodes CASSMGQNNQPQHF.

The J gene is TRBJ1-1, the V gene TRBV9; D remains unclear. V lost 4 bases and J 2 bases, leaving 9 bases between the germline ends. The CDR3 is 13 residues long. From germline, CDR1 is SGDLS and CDR2 YYNGEE. CDR3 amino acids: CASSPNINTEAFF. The CDR3 nucleotides read TGTGCCAGCAGCCCCAACATTAACACTGAAGCTTTCTTT.

The chain links TRBV13 to TRBJ1-1; D call uncertain. The CDR3 has 14 amino acids. V dropped 5 bases and J dropped 1 base, with 11 bases sitting between them. Germline assignment: CDR1 PRHDT and CDR2 FYEKMQ (reference sequence). The CDR3 DNA is TGTGCCAGCAGCGGGGTTAAGTCGAACACTGAAGCTTTCTTT. Protein product: CASSGVKSNTEAFF.

The J gene is TRBJ1-1, the V gene TRBV3-1 (or the pseudogene TRBV3-2), with a tentative D call TRBD1 (5 bases). The germline V gene has CDR1 LGHDT and CDR2 YNNKEL (reference sequence). This CDR3 has 14 residues. Trimming took off 6 bases at V and 0 bases at J, with 11 bases between the two ends. As DNA, the CDR3 is TGTGCCAGCAGTCAGGGTTGGGTGAACACTGAAGCTTTCTTT. Amino acids: CASSQGWVNTEAFF.

The genes are TRBV10-2 and TRBJ2-1; 7 nucleotides match TRBD2. Germline CDR1 and CDR2: WSHSY and SAAADI. J was trimmed by 4 bases and V by 3 bases; bases with no gene match: 9. The CDR3 is made up of 16 amino acids. The CDR3 sequence: CASSDRGTTLYNEQFF. CDR3 in DNA: TGCGCCAGCAGTGACCGCGGGACTACCTTATACAATGAGCAGTTCTTC.

The chain employs TRBV13 and TRBJ2-3; 9 bases are shared with TRBD2. J was trimmed by 2 bases and V by 3 bases; bases with no gene match: 6. Germline V gives CDR1 PRHDT, CDR2 FYEKMQ (reference sequence). The CDR3 covers 16 residues. Written as DNA, the CDR3 is TGTGCCAGCAGCTTGCGGCTAGCGGGGATCACAGATACGCAGTATTTT. Its translation is CASSLRLAGITDTQYF.